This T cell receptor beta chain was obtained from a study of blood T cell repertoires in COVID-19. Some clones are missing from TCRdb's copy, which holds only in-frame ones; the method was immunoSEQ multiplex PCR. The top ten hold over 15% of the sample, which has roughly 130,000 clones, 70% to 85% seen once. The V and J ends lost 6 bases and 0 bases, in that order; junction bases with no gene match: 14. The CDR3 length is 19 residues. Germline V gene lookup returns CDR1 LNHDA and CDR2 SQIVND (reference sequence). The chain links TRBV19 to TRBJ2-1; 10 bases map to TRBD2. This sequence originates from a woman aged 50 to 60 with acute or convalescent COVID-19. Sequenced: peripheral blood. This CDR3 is CASRSSGGSTKSSYNEQFF. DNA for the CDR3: TGTGCCAGTAGATCTAGCGGGGGCTCAACTAAGAGCTCCTACAATGAGCAGTTCTTC.